This T cell receptor beta chain was obtained from a study of CD8 T cells in ankylosing spondylitis. One entry per CDR3 protein, called by TCRdb with MiXCR from the 5' RACE reads. Of roughly 280,000 distinct CDR3 sequences listed, around 19% are singletons. Notes on the study in general: Blood of patients with ankylosing spondylitis appeared to be characterized by a TCR beta motif of seven or eight highly homologous variants. Matched synovial fluid from ankylosing spondylitis patients was reported to be enriched for disease-linked clones. Researchers report that disease-linked clones proved CD8+ and relatively rare in peripheral blood.

The CDR3 is made up of 15 amino acids. V was clipped by 0 bases and J by 2 bases, with 9 bases between them. CDR1 and CDR2 (germline): SGHAT, FQNNGV. As for this clonotype: What it binds is unknown.

Sequencing was performed on blood, either unsorted or a sorted T cell fraction (not recorded which). This rearrangement joins TRBV11-2 to TRBJ2-3; D possibly corresponds to TRBD1 (5 bases). This TCR was recovered from a male donor with ankylosing spondylitis or in good health (not recorded which). CDR3 bases: TGTGCCAGCAGCTTAGATAAGGGGCTCACAGATACGCAGTATTTT. This codes for CASSLDKGLTDTQYF.